The clone carrying this TCR beta chain has a handful of counts. This sample is part of a study of blood T cell repertoires in COVID-19. The CDR3 spans 14 residues. Germline values: CDR1 GTSNPN, CDR2 SVGIG (reference sequence). V lost 3 bases, J lost 1 base, and 12 bases lay in between. In the original processing: Amplified reference gene primers provided the basis for estimating nucleated cell counts. TCRdb keeps only in-frame clones here, not all; method: immunoSEQ multiplex PCR. The DNA was the basis for D and trimming; V, J and clone size are from that table. The sample yields 170,000 or so clones, roughly four fifths seen once. Patients from Seattle were sampled longitudinally, starting during active infection.

The sample was peripheral blood. The V call is TRBV30, the J call TRBJ2-5, with D possibly TRBD2 on 6 matching bases. This sequence was found in a woman in her 70s with COVID-19, enrolled during active disease. Here the CDR3 reads CAWSFLAVQETQYF. The CDR3 region has the DNA TGTGCCTGGAGCTTCTTAGCGGTCCAAGAGACCCAGTACTTC.